This T cell receptor beta chain was sequenced during a study of CD8 T cells in ankylosing spondylitis. TCRdb reprocessed the 5' RACE reads with MiXCR, giving one entry per CDR3 protein. The table includes about 220,000 distinct CDR3 sequences, 6% to 8.5% detected once. Many counts were recorded for this clonotype. Its target is unknown. Notes on the study in general: Ankylosing spondylitis blood appeared to carry a characteristic TCR beta motif of roughly eight highly homologous variants. Disease-linked clones were found to be CD8+ and relatively rare in peripheral blood. Prior literature has documented some motif variants in synovial fluid and blood from reactive arthritis. Disease-linked clones reportedly concentrated significantly in matched ankylosing spondylitis synovial fluid.

The sample taken for sequencing was blood, either unsorted or a sorted T cell fraction (not recorded which). The receptor's source is a male donor with ankylosing spondylitis.

The CDR3 coding sequence is TGCAGTGCTAGAGATCAGGCGGACGGCTACGAGCAGTACTTC. It translates to CSARDQADGYEQYF. This rearrangement joins TRBV20-1 to TRBJ2-7; D is ambiguous. The CDR3 contains 14 residues. Trimming stripped 0 bases from V and 3 bases from J, with 12 bases between. Germline CDR1 and CDR2: DFQATT and SNEGSKA (reference sequence).